This TCR beta chain emerged from a study of T cells after yellow fever vaccination. It was through 5'RACE template switching that TCR cDNA was made, with a universal primer site and UMIs added. MiXCR was run by TCRdb on the 5' RACE reads, yielding one entry per CDR3 protein. The sample yields around 250,000 distinct CDR3 sequences, around 4.9% seen once. Trimming shortened V by 3 bases and J by 5 bases, and 14 bases separated the two germline ends. The length of the CDR3 is 14 residues. Germline V gene sequence: CDR1 SGHRS, CDR2 YFSETQ. This clonotype came up many times. Antigen unknown. Study findings and constraints: The secondary response was weaker but peaked faster, day 5 versus 15. Once the booster was given, most primary-vaccination clones reappeared, at more than 95% for CD4 and 88% for CD8.

The TCR originated in a man between 18 and 29 years old who received the YFV17D yellow fever vaccine. The specimen was CD4+ T cells sorted from PBMCs, collected on the day of the yellow fever booster vaccination. The V call is TRBV5-1, the J call TRBJ1-2; D is unclear. CDR3 in amino acids: CASSYEEGWYGYTF. DNA of the CDR3: TGCGCCAGCAGCTATGAGGAGGGTTGGTATGGCTACACCTTC.